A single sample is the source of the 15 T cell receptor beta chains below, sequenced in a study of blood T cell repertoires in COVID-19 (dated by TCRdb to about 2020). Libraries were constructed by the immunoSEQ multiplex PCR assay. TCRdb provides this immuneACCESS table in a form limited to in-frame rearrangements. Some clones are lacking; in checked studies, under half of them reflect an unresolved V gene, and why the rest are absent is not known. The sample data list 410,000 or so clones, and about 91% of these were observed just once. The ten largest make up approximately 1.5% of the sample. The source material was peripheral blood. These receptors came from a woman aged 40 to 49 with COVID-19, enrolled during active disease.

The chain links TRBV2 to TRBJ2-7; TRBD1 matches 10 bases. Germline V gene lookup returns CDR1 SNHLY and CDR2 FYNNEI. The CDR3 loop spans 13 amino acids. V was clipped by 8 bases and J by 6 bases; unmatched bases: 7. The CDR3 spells CASGLTGGGEQYF. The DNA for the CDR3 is TGTGCCAGCGGCCTGACAGGGGGCGGCGAGCAGTACTTC.

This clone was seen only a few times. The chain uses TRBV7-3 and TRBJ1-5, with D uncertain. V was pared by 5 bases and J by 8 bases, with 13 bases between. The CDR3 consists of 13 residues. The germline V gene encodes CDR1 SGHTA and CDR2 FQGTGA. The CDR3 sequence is CASSPYPDEPQHF. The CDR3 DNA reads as TGTGCCAGCAGCCCCTACCCCGATGAGCCCCAGCATTTT.

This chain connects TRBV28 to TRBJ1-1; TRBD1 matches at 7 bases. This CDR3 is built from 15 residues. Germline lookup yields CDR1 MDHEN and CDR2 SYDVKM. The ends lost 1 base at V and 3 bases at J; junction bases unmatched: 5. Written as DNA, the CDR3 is TGTGCCAGCAGTTTATACCCCGACAGGGACACTGAAGCTTTCTTT. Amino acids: CASSLYPDRDTEAFF.

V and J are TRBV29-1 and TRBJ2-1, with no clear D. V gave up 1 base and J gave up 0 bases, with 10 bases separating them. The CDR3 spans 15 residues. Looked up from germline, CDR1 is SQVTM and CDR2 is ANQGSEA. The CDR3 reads CSVEGQVSSYNEQFF. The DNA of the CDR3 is TGCAGCGTTGAAGGTCAGGTGAGCTCCTACAATGAGCAGTTCTTC.

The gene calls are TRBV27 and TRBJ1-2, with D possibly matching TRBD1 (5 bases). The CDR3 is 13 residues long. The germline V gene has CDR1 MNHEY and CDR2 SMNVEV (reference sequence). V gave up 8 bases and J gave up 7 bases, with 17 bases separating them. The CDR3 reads CASALTAAAGYTF. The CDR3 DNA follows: TGTGCCAGCGCCCTGACAGCCGCGGCTGGCTACACCTTC.

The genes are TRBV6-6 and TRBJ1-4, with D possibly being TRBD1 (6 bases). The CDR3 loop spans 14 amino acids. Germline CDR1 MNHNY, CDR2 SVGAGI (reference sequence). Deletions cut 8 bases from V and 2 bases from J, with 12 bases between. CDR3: CASGNRVTNEKLFF. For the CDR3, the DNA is TGTGCCAGCGGCAACAGGGTCACTAATGAAAAACTGTTTTTT.

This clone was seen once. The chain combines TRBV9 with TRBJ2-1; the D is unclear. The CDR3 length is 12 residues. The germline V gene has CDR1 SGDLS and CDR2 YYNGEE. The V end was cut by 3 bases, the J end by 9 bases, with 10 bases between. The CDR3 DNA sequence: TGTGCCAGCAGCGGGTATGAGCCTGAGCAGTTCTTC. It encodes CASSGYEPEQFF.

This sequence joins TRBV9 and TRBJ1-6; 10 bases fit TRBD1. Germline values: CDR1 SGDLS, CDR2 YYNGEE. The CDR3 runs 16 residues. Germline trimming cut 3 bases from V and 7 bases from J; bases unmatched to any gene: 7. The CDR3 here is CASSAARGQGNSPLHF. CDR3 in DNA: TGTGCCAGCAGCGCAGCCAGGGGACAGGGGAATTCACCCCTCCACTTT.

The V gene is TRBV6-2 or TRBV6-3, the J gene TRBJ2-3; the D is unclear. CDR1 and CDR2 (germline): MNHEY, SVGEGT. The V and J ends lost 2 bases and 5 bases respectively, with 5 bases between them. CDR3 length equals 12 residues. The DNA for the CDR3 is TGTGCCAGCAGTTACCGAGGAGATACGCAGTATTTT. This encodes CASSYRGDTQYF.

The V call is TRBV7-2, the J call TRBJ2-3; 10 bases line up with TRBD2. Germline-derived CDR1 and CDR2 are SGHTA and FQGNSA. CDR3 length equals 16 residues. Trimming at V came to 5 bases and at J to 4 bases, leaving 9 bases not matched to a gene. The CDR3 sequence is CASSPVGLAAADTQYF. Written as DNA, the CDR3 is TGTGCCAGCAGCCCTGTCGGACTAGCGGCGGCAGATACGCAGTATTTT.

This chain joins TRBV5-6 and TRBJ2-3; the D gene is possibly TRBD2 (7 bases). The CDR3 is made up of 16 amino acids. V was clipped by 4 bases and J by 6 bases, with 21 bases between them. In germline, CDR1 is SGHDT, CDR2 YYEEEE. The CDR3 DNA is TGTGCCAGCAGCACTGGCGGGGGCGCCGTCACGGATACGCAGTATTTT. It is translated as CASSTGGGAVTDTQYF. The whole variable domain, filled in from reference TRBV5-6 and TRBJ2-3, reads DAGVTQSPTHLIKTRGQQVTLRCSPKSGHDTVSWYQQALGQGPQFIFQYYEEEERQRGNFPDRFSGHQFPNYSSELNVNALLLGDSALYLCASSTGGGAVTDTQYFGPGTRLTVL.

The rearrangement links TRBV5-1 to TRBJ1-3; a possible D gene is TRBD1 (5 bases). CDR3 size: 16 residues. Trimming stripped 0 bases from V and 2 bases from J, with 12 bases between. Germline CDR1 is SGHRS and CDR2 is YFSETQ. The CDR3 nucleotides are TGCGCCAGCAGCTTGGTTCTGGCAGGGACTGGAAACACCATATATTTT. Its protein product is CASSLVLAGTGNTIYF.

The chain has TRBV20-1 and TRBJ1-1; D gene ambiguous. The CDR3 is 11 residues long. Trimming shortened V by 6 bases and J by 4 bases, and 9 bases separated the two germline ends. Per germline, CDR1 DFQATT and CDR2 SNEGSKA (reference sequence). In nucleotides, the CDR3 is TGCAGTGCGACCTCGGGCACTGAAGCTTTCTTT. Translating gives CSATSGTEAFF.

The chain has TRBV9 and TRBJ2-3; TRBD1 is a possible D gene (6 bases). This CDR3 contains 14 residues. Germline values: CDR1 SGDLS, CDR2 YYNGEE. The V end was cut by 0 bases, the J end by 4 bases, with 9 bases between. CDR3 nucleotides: TGTGCCAGCAGCGTAGGGACAGCTCCAGATACGCAGTATTTT. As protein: CASSVGTAPDTQYF.

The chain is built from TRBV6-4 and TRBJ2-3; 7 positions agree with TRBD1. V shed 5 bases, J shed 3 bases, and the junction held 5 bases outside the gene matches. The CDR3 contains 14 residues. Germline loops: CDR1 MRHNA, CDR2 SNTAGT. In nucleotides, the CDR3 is TGTGCCAGCAGTCCGACAGGGCCTACAGATACGCAGTATTTT. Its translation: CASSPTGPTDTQYF.